This T cell receptor (beta chain) was profiled in a study of response to subunit inactivated influenza vaccine. Study-wide findings and caveats: After each seasonal influenza vaccination, few new T cells are recruited, the authors suggested.

This clonotype was found a few times. Its antigen is not known. Using its own MiXCR run on the RT-PCR reads, TCRdb lists one record per CDR3 protein. Of 560,000 or so distinct CDR3 sequences listed, 6.5% to 8% are singletons. Germline loops: CDR1 ENHRY, CDR2 SYGVKD. The CDR3 covers 20 residues. Trimming cost V 6 bases and J 0 bases; bases outside gene matches: 15. The rearrangement joins TRBV10-3 to TRBJ2-6; the match to TRBD1 covers 9 bases. The sample here was PBMCs from blood, taken roughly 24 months after vaccination. The receptor's source is a man between 50 and 70 years old who received an inactivated influenza vaccine. The CDR3 DNA follows: TGTGCCATCAGCAATCGAGGTATGGACAGGGGCAACTCTGGGGCCAACGTCCTGACTTTC. Translation: CAISNRGMDRGNSGANVLTF.